This TCR beta chain comes out of a study of T-cell memory formation after mild COVID-19. Looking at the study overall: The two donors had largely donor-specific TCR clusters. Study results and caveats: Cross-reactive memory seemingly joined, as some responding clones were found in pre-infection memory.

This clonotype occurred many times. No antigen is known for it. This CDR3 contains 16 residues. Looked up from germline, CDR1 is MDHEN and CDR2 is SYDVKM. The V segment lost 4 bases and the J segment 3 bases; nucleotides outside the gene matches: 11. TCRdb passed the 5' RACE reads through MiXCR, listing each CDR3 protein once. The sample lists more than 250,000 distinct CDR3 sequences; 15% to 20% were seen once. The chain couples TRBV28 to TRBJ2-7, with 8 bases lining up with TRBD2. The clonotype originates from a man aged 18-30 years who had mild COVID-19 (a few samples of this study predate the infection). Cell type and time point are not known. Sequenced material: PBMCs or a T cell subset sorted from them (not recorded which). CDR3 amino acids: CASSSRGSGAVYEQYV. CDR3 nucleotide sequence: TGTGCCAGCAGTTCCCGGGGTAGCGGGGCTGTCTACGAGCAGTACGTC.